The next 7 T cell receptor beta chains were all read from a single sample in a study of blood T cells in healthy people across ages. Using a J-beta primer mix together with a sample-barcoded 5' primer, a second PCR was run for about 6 to 11 cycles. TCRdb called the 5' RACE reads again in MiXCR, with one record for every CDR3 protein. The sample consists of 1.4 million to 1.5 million distinct CDR3 sequences, approximately 38% of them appearing once. Sample: blood. The receptors derive from a young woman in good health.

The rearrangement joins TRBV6-4 to TRBJ2-1; 11 nucleotides line up with TRBD2. The junction had 6 bases not matched to a gene; V was cut back by 4 bases and J by 7 bases. Per the germline V gene, CDR1 is MRHNA and CDR2 is SNTAGT. The CDR3 is 15 residues long. This CDR3 is CASSGTSGSWNEQFF. CDR3 sequence (DNA): TGTGCCAGCAGTGGAACTAGCGGGAGTTGGAATGAGCAGTTCTTC.

The rearrangement joins TRBV5-1 to TRBJ2-1; 8 bases map to TRBD2. The CDR3 has 17 residues. Germline assignment: CDR1 SGHRS and CDR2 YFSETQ. V lost 6 bases to trimming and J lost 0 bases; unmatched junction nucleotides: 11. CDR3 loop: CASTVSLAGPSYNEQFF. The CDR3 nucleotides are TGCGCCAGCACGGTCTCTTTAGCGGGACCCTCCTACAATGAGCAGTTCTTC.

The chain joins TRBV2 to TRBJ2-1, with 10 bases matching TRBD1. Germline V gives CDR1 SNHLY, CDR2 FYNNEI. The V and J ends lost 4 bases and 5 bases, in that order; junction bases with no gene match: 5. The CDR3 length is 15 residues. The DNA for the CDR3 is TGTGCCAGCAGTGCGACAGGGGGCATAAACAATGAGCAGTTCTTC. Translation gives CASSATGGINNEQFF.

The chain employs TRBV6-2 or TRBV6-3 and TRBJ2-7, with D tentatively TRBD1 or TRBD2 (5 bases each). V lost 0 bases, J lost 2 bases, and 14 bases lay in between. CDR1 and CDR2 from the germline V gene are MNHEY and SVGEGT. The CDR3 covers 16 residues. The CDR3 region is CASSYSGLGRPYEQYF. The CDR3 DNA follows: TGTGCCAGCAGTTACTCAGGGCTGGGACGGCCCTACGAGCAGTACTTC.

As DNA, the CDR3 is TGTGCCAGCGGTAGGGTTGAGAACACTGAAGCTTTCTTT. Protein sequence: CASGRVENTEAFF. This chain links TRBV6-6 with TRBJ1-1, with D hard to call. Germline V lookup: CDR1 MNHNY, CDR2 SVGAGI (reference sequence). The CDR3 covers 13 residues. V was clipped by 8 bases and J by 1 base, with 11 bases between them.

This clonotype appeared a few times. The CDR3 sequence is CASSASGTSNYEQYF. CDR3 sequence (DNA): TGTGCCAGCAGTGCCTCCGGGACATCTAACTACGAGCAGTACTTC. This chain connects TRBV6-5 to TRBJ2-7, with a possible D match to TRBD1 (6 bases). V was shortened by 5 bases and J by 3 bases, with 17 bases between the two germline ends. CDR1 is MNHEY and CDR2 is SVGAGI in the germline V gene. The CDR3 length is 15 residues.

This clonotype has more than one count but fewer than ten. Here the CDR3 reads CASSQDTPGGFYPDTQYF. CDR3 DNA: TGTGCCAGCAGCCAAGATACGCCGGGAGGGTTTTATCCGGATACGCAGTATTTT. The V gene is TRBV4-2, the J gene TRBJ2-3; 8 bases agree with TRBD2. With 0 bases clipped from V and 6 bases from J, the junction kept 14 bases outside the gene matches. This CDR3 spans 18 amino acids. Germline assignment: CDR1 LGHNA and CDR2 YNFKEQ.